Described below is a single TCR beta chain sequence and its context. TCRdb keeps only in-frame clones here, not all; method: immunoSEQ multiplex PCR. The profile shows a few hundred thousand clones, 87% of them singletons. The entry originates in a study of blood T cell repertoires in COVID-19. In the study overall: Collection of acute and convalescent COVID-19 samples took place in the United States, Italy and Spain.

The CDR3 contains 14 residues. J lost 3 bases, V lost 5 bases, and 7 bases had no gene match. Per the germline V gene, CDR1 is MDHEN and CDR2 is SYDVKM. The sequenced material came from PBMCs or T cells enriched from blood (not recorded which). The gene calls are TRBV28 and TRBJ2-7; TRBD1 matches 7 bases. This TCR was sampled from a woman aged 25-40 years who had recovered from COVID-19. The CDR3 DNA sequence: TGTGCCAGCAGTACTCAGGGGGTGTTCTACGAGCAGTACTTC. The encoded protein is CASSTQGVFYEQYF.